The entry below describes one T cell receptor (beta chain). The data are from a study of shared clonotypes between healthy human individuals. Donation came from healthy HIV-negative adults that had no recent acute infections or vaccinations. Per sorted-subset replicate PCR, input was approximately 0.2 ug DNA, representing tens of thousands of T cell genomes. Assay used: immunoSEQ multiplex PCR; TCRdb lists only in-frame clones, some missing. This repertoire shows some 2,500,000 clones, 80% to 95% found once; its top ten account for roughly 0.36%. This sequence originates from a young man in good health. Some clones in this sample may be carry-over from other donors' samples. Specimen: naive CD4+ T cells from PBMCs. Sample subset: CD45RA+ positively selected.

CDR3 in amino acids: CASTDASGSNEQFF. CDR3 coding DNA: TGCGCCAGCACCGACGCTAGCGGGAGCAATGAGCAGTTCTTC. The chain links TRBV5-1 to TRBJ2-1; TRBD2 matches 10 bases. The CDR3 has 14 residues. The ends lost 6 bases at V and 6 bases at J; junction bases unmatched: 6. Germline V gene sequence: CDR1 SGHRS, CDR2 YFSETQ.